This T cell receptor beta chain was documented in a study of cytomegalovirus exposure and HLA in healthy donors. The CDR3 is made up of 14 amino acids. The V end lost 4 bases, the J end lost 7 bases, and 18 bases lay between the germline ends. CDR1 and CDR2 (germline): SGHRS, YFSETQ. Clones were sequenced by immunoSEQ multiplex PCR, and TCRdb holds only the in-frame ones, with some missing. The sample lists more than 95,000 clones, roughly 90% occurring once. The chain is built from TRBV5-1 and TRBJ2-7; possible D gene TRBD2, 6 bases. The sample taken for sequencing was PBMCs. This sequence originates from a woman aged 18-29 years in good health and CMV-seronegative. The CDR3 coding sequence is TGCGCCAGCAGCCTAGGGACCTCCGGGGGTGAGCAGTACTTC. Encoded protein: CASSLGTSGGEQYF.